This TCR beta chain was recorded in a study of blood T cell repertoires in COVID-19. This clone came up once. This CDR3 region has 15 residues. Germline V gene data show CDR1 as SGHRS and CDR2 as YFSETQ. After removal of 4 bases from V and 2 bases from J, the junction contained 8 bases not matched to a gene. This table comes from immunoSEQ multiplex PCR, and its TCRdb copy is limited to in-frame clones, with some not included. The data contain 200,000 to 250,000 clones, 85% to 90% of them singletons. Sequencing used peripheral blood. This TCR came from a woman between 50 and 59 years old with acute or convalescent COVID-19. The rearrangement links TRBV5-1 to TRBJ2-5; 7 nucleotides line up with TRBD2. As DNA, the CDR3 is TGCGCCAGCAGCCGGGCGGGGGATTTTCAAGAGACCCAGTACTTC. Encoded protein: CASSRAGDFQETQYF.